Described below is a single T cell receptor (beta chain) sequence and its context. This clone was detected only once. Its binding antigen is unknown. No qualities accompany the bases; no much larger clone lies one base away. Library preparation used the immunoSEQ multiplex PCR assay. For the multiplex PCR, a mixture combining 60 forward primers for TCR Vbeta segments and 13 reverse primers for TCR Jbeta segments was used. The CDR3 region of rearranged TCR beta genes was amplified from genomic DNA with a multiplex PCR assay. The Illumina HiSeq System was used to sequence the amplified TCR beta libraries as 87-base-pair reads. The original methods were these. Across the roughly 700 repertoires, a later analysis counted 78 million or so unique TCR beta chains, around 10 million of which were shared by at least two donors. Raw reads were error-corrected and collapsed into unique sequences with a nearest-neighbor algorithm that merged closely related sequences to remove PCR and sequencing errors. Alignment of CDR3 sequences to IMGT reference sequences was used to assign V, D and J gene segments. For a sequence to be retained, a match of at least six nucleotides was required to both a V gene segment and a J gene segment. Rearrangements were classified as productive when the CDR3 lacked stop codons and remained in frame with V and J, and all other rearrangements were classified as non-productive. CDR3 was defined according to IMGT convention as the region running from the second conserved V-encoded cysteine to the conserved J-encoded phenylalanine. The earlier analysis of about 590 of the donors excluded sequences that lacked an unambiguous match to a single V gene segment. In an earlier analysis of several hundred of the donors, V segments were called functional above 56.7% productive rearrangements and were called segregating when the between-donor standard deviation exceeded 5%. A statistical classification framework was built for diagnosing cytomegalovirus status from the catalog of TCR beta chain sequences. V and J gene assignment, in a later analysis, came from comparing TCR nucleotide sequences with IMGT/GENE-DB human TR gene sequences. The TCRdist pipeline was used in a later analysis to assign CDR3 sequences and most-parsimonious VDJ recombination scenarios. A later analysis defined each TCR beta chain by its CDR3 amino acid sequence plus V-gene family, and excluded reads lacking a unique V-gene family. As a way to deal with suspected cross-contamination and a sequencing artifact, a later analysis dropped 640 or so nucleotide sequences that were highly shared and had low generation probability. For each public chain, a later analysis derived a clonal expansion index from normalized ranks of inferred template counts within each repertoire. In a later analysis, generation probabilities were computed with a VDJ recombination model fitted to out-of-frame rearrangements, and the resulting probabilities were checked against IGoR. Hypergeometric tests were used in a later analysis to score TCR-TCR, TCR-HLA and TCR-CMV co-occurrence, with a repertoire-size bias correction applied to the TCR pairs. In a later analysis, false discovery rates were estimated by permuting HLA or CMV assignments 20 times. In a later analysis, co-occurring TCRs were grouped with DBSCAN, and TCRdist sequence similarity was added when clustering was performed within HLA-allele-positive subsets. Co-occurrence clustering excluded repertoires with fewer than 30,000 or more than 120,000 public chains, plus five with anomalous nucleotide sharing. TCRdb limited this immuneACCESS table to in-frame rearrangements with V and J called. A share of clones is missing; checked studies link under half to unresolved V genes, and the rest is unexplained. D and trimming were read from the DNA, whereas the V and J calls and clone size are those reported in that table. For this sample there are about 89,000 clones; under 75% appear just once. The ten most abundant clones make up about 2.3% of the sample.

The cohort was made up of 666 healthy bone marrow donors. At the time of sampling, all cohort members were nominally healthy, though unrecorded immune exposures were likely present. Of the roughly 700 cohort members, about 270 had a positive CMV serostatus and about 400 had a negative one, while no CMV serostatus was recorded for the donor. Each donor provided a peripheral blood sample, and peripheral blood mononuclear cells were used for TCR beta sequencing. The Qiagen DNeasy Blood Extraction Kit was used to extract genomic DNA from the blood cell samples. This entry comes from a study of cytomegalovirus exposure and HLA in healthy donors (dated by TCRdb to 2015 to 2018). With respect to the entire study: In an earlier analysis of around 540 of the donors, 276 Gb of sequence data and roughly 100 million unique TCR beta sequences from some 170 million T cells were reported. An early release covering more than 500 HLA-typed donors comprised 250 to 350 gigabases of sequencing data and 65 million to 100 million unique TCR sequences. Of the 350 to 450 genotyped donors, 65% to 90% fell in the genetic ancestry cluster associated with self-reported Caucasian donors. The aim of the study was to test whether cataloging public T cell receptors could identify signatures of past pathogen exposure. The T cell repertoires of 666 subjects were profiled by immunosequencing and related to cytomegalovirus serostatus. In addition to the first cohort of 666 subjects, a separate validation cohort of 130 or so different subjects was used. To predict cytomegalovirus infection status, the study brought together high-throughput TCR immunosequencing, statistical association of individual TCRs with disease status, and machine learning. To study patterns of TCR occurrence, a later analysis re-analyzed previously published TCR beta repertoires from 650 to 750 donors and added high-resolution HLA genotyping. The later analysis used no new phenotypic data to find candidate immune exposures, relying instead on TCR beta sequences and their occurrence across donors. To decide whether each TCR beta V gene segment behaved as functional or pseudogenic, an earlier analysis of approximately 600 of the donors relied on high-throughput TCR beta sequencing. Alongside the repertoire data, information on donor age, sex, ethnicity and CMV serostatus was compiled. A later genetic analysis took genome-wide SNP genotypes for about three fifths of the roughly 670 donors and used that subset as a discovery cohort. Every repertoire in the discovery cohort had been generated on one and the same sequencing platform. HLA typing included class I and class II loci at four-digit resolution. The number of typed donors differed by locus: roughly 620-640 for A, B, C, DRB1 and DQB1; approximately 520 for DQA1; around 580 for DPA1; and about 450 for DPB1. About five DR-DQ haplotypes were handled as single units for association and clustering because linkage in the cohort was strong. Among approximately 370 genotyped donors of the cohort, an average of approximately 240,000 unique TCR beta nucleotide sequences was sequenced per donor, of which roughly 17% were non-productive.

The research as a whole found: According to a later genetic analysis, donors in an Asian-associated ancestry cluster had fewer N-insertions in productive TCRs than the approximately 630-donor mean. Presence/absence analyses assumed roughly uniform sequencing depth across donors, an assumption that may not hold. Because counts were too low, more than 15 rarely observed V segments, including chromosome 9 orphons, were excluded from the earlier analysis of 587 of the donors. While some public TCRs were present in many individuals, most TCR sequences turned up only very rarely across donors. According to a later analysis, most CMV-associated TCR beta chains appeared to be HLA-restricted, and the HLA associations seemed to be driven largely by CMV exposure. A later analysis found that HLA-associated TCR beta chains were more clonally expanded and had lower generation probabilities than equally common non-associated chains. This cohort had only TCR beta chains sequenced, and the lack of alpha or paired-chain data limited which features could be detected. According to a later analysis, TCR association rates differed among HLA loci, with DRB1 alleles showing the most associated TCRs and HLA-C alleles showing the fewest. Linkage disequilibrium might explain the correlated functional status among segregating V segments, but an unknown experimental factor could not be excluded. A later genetic analysis associated a missense DCLRE1C variant with V-gene and J-gene trimming of TCR beta chains, and an independent cohort replicated the association. It was suggested by the authors that the approach could potentially be generalized to other disease states and immunological phenotypes. When HLA alleles, especially DR and DQ, strongly co-occurred, TCR associations were difficult to assign to individual alleles. At a false discovery rate of 0.05, a later analysis linked approximately 18,000 TCR beta sequences to specific HLA alleles. The classifier was reported to diagnose cytomegalovirus status with high specificity and sensitivity in both the original and validation cohorts. Some IMGT-functional V segments, including TRBV6-2 and TRBV6-3, could not be distinguished by the 87-base-pair reads and were therefore excluded. HLA typing was unavailable for some donors at each locus, so association tests used only the typed subset. For the cohort, immune exposure information was limited to CMV serostatus. A further reported finding was that TCR beta sequences accurately predicted the HLA-A and HLA-B alleles for most subjects in the first cohort. Three of the identified cytomegalovirus-associated TCR beta chains were confirmed in vitro to be specific for cytomegalovirus antigens. In an earlier analysis of more than 450 of the donors, most TCR beta V segments were observed in productive rearrangements about 90% or about 30% of the time, broadly matching IMGT annotations. A cluster of highly shared sequence variants was judged likely to represent a technical artifact of the sequencing pipeline. The study gave a list of roughly 150 TCR beta chains associated with cytomegalovirus. According to a later analysis, parvovirus B19, influenza, CMV and Epstein-Barr virus appeared linked to several top co-occurrence clusters.

Counted from cysteine to phenylalanine, this CDR3 has 16 amino acids. Only the CDR3 DNA is retained, 48 bases long and in frame from the first base. Based on the germline V gene, the CDR1 and CDR2 sequences are SGHTA and FQGTGA. V and J are trimmed by 3 bases and 3 bases, and the gene matches miss 6 bases of the junction. This sequence uses TRBV7-3 and TRBJ2-2, and 8 junctional nucleotides match TRBD2. The TCR was taken from a human donor in good health. The sequenced sample was PBMCs. The CDR3 reads as follows: CASSFRRGVDTGELFF. The nucleotides read TGTGCCAGCAGCTTTCGGCGGGGGGTAGACACCGGGGAGCTGTTTTTT.